The 6 T cell receptor beta chains reported below all come from one sample, sequenced in a study of T-cell memory formation after mild COVID-19. A single record per CDR3 protein comes from TCRdb applying MiXCR to the 5' RACE reads. The sample has under 300,000 distinct CDR3 sequences; 7.5% to 9.5% are singletons. Sequenced material: PBMCs or a T cell subset sorted from them (not recorded which). Every receptor here comes from a man between 18 and 35 years old who had mild COVID-19 (a few samples of this study predate the infection). Cell type and time point are not known.

V is TRBV7-2 and J is TRBJ2-7; 9 nucleotides match TRBD1. The V gene's germline CDR1 is SGHTA and CDR2 FQGNSA. J was trimmed by 4 bases and V by 1 base; bases with no gene match: 5. The CDR3 totals 15 residues. CDR3 amino acids: CASSLVPGTGYEQYV. The CDR3 DNA is TGTGCCAGCAGCTTAGTTCCTGGGACAGGGTACGAGCAGTACGTC.

The chain links TRBV5-1 to TRBJ2-2; D is unresolved. Germline CDR1 is SGHRS and CDR2 is YFSETQ. The CDR3 covers 16 residues. V lost 1 base to trimming and J lost 1 base, with 11 bases between them. This CDR3 is CASSLFPWGNTGELFF. The CDR3 nucleotides read TGCGCCAGCAGCTTGTTTCCGTGGGGGAACACCGGGGAGCTGTTTTTT. The variable domain in full, completed from reference TRBV5-1 and TRBJ2-2, reads KAGVTQTPRYLIKTRGQQVTLSCSPISGHRSVSWYQQTPGQGLQFLFEYFSETQRNKGNFPGRFSGRQFSNSRSEMNVSTLELGDSALYLCASSLFPWGNTGELFFGEGSRLTVL.

The CDR3 nucleotides read TGCGCCAGCAGCCGGAAGGCGGGGTCGACAGATACGCAGTATTTT. Translating it yields CASSRKAGSTDTQYF. V is TRBV4-1 and J is TRBJ2-3, with D maybe TRBD2 (6 bases). The CDR3 has 15 amino acids. The V end was cut by 4 bases, the J end by 3 bases, with 14 bases between. CDR1 and CDR2 (germline): MGHRA, YSYEKL.

This sequence joins TRBV7-2 and TRBJ1-2; a possible D gene is TRBD1 (5 bases). This CDR3 comprises 12 residues. V lost 8 bases and J 2 bases, leaving 9 bases between the germline ends. Germline lookup yields CDR1 SGHTA and CDR2 FQGNSA. CDR3 sequence (DNA): TGTGCCAGCCAGGGACCGAACTATGGCTACACCTTC. Residues: CASQGPNYGYTF.

The rearrangement links TRBV7-9 to TRBJ2-3; D gene uncertain. Germline V lookup: CDR1 SEHNR, CDR2 FQNEAQ (reference sequence). V shed 1 base and J shed 1 base, with 6 bases lying between them. The CDR3 loop spans 14 amino acids. CDR3 bases: TGTGCCAGCAGCTTAGTGCTGGGCACAGATACGCAGTATTTT. It yields the protein CASSLVLGTDTQYF.

In its sample, this clonotype was seen many times. V usage is TRBV7-8 and J usage is TRBJ1-3; perhaps TRBD1 as D (5 bases). CDR1 and CDR2 from the germline V gene are SGHVS and FQNEAQ. This CDR3 has 17 residues. V shed 0 bases and J shed 3 bases, with 15 bases lying between them. CDR3 DNA sequence: TGTGCCAGCAGCTTAGCGCAGGGCGGGGGTGGTGGAAACACCATATATTTT. This encodes CASSLAQGGGGGNTIYF.